This T cell receptor (beta chain) emerged from a study of blood T cell repertoires in COVID-19. As for the study in general: Nucleic acid was either cDNA or gDNA, and it came from T cells, B-cell-depleted T cells, or PBMCs.

A remark on this clone: A single base separates this from a much larger clone, so it may be a read error.

Germline V lookup: CDR1 LGHDT, CDR2 YNNKEL (reference sequence). Trimming took off 4 bases at V and 4 bases at J, with 5 bases between the two ends. The CDR3 is 11 residues long. Original processing notes: Estimates of nucleated cell counts were drawn from the amplification of reference gene primers. Using immunoSEQ multiplex PCR, the repertoire was profiled, and TCRdb retains in-frame clones only, with some absent. For V, J and clone size, that table is used; D and trimming come from the DNA. The sample yields approximately 230,000 clones, 82% seen once. V usage is TRBV3-1 (or the pseudogene TRBV3-2) and J usage is TRBJ2-7; the D is unclear. This receptor was identified in a woman aged 80 or over with active or convalescent COVID-19. The sample taken for sequencing was peripheral blood. In DNA form, the CDR3 reads TGTGCCAGCAGCCTCGAGTACGAGCAGTACTTC. This gives the protein CASSLEYEQYF.